Each of the 32 T cell receptor beta chains below was sequenced from the same sample in a study of T cell responses to AZD1222 COVID-19 vaccine. TCRdb keeps only in-frame clones here, not all; method: immunoSEQ multiplex PCR. Among some 130,000 clones listed, roughly 90% were seen once. The starting material was peripheral blood, obtained on day 0 of AZD1222 vaccination. These receptor sequences come from an adult in good health.

CDR3 nucleotide sequence: TGTGCCACCAGTGATACCTTGGCGGCCCACCCGGCCGAGCAGTACTTC. This translates into CATSDTLAAHPAEQYF. This rearrangement joins TRBV24-1 to TRBJ2-7; D remains unclear. Germline CDR1 KGHDR, CDR2 SFDVKD. Trimming took off 3 bases at V and 6 bases at J, with 20 bases between the two ends. CDR3 length equals 16 residues.

This sequence joins TRBV19 and TRBJ1-2, with TRBD1 matching over 11 bases. This CDR3 is 16 amino acids long. The trim removed 4 bases at V and 3 bases at J, leaving 7 bases unmatched. Germline loops: CDR1 LNHDA, CDR2 SQIVND (reference sequence). The CDR3 DNA reads as TGTGCCAGTAGTACCTTCCGGACAGGGGGCGACTATGGCTACACCTTC. Encoded protein: CASSTFRTGGDYGYTF.

J is TRBJ2-5 and V is TRBV7-9; 8 nucleotides align to TRBD1. The germline gives CDR1 SEHNR, CDR2 FQNEAQ (reference sequence). The CDR3 totals 13 residues. J gave up 5 bases and V 5 bases, and 4 bases lay outside the gene matches. The chain's CDR3 is CASSQTGVETQYF. The CDR3, as DNA: TGTGCCAGCAGCCAGACAGGGGTCGAGACCCAGTACTTC.

The V gene is TRBV3-1 (or the pseudogene TRBV3-2), the J gene TRBJ1-4; D unclear. The CDR3 has 14 amino acids. CDR1 LGHDT and CDR2 YNNKEL come from the germline V gene (reference sequence). V was clipped by 3 bases and J by 5 bases, with 10 bases between them. CDR3 nucleotides: TGTGCCAGCAGCCACGGGAGCGAGAATGAAAAACTGTTTTTT. It yields the protein CASSHGSENEKLFF.

The CDR3 coding sequence is TGTGCCAGCAGCCAGGACAGGAGGAGCTCCTACGAGCAGTACTTC. This gives the protein CASSQDRRSSYEQYF. The J gene is TRBJ2-7, the V gene TRBV3-1 (or the pseudogene TRBV3-2); TRBD1 matches 7 bases. Per the germline V gene, CDR1 is LGHDT and CDR2 is YNNKEL (reference sequence). Germline trimming cut 3 bases from V and 0 bases from J; bases unmatched to any gene: 5. The CDR3 is 15 residues long.

The V gene is TRBV5-4, the J gene TRBJ2-3; 9 nucleotides match TRBD1. This CDR3 region has 15 residues. J lost 5 bases, V lost 2 bases, and 6 bases had no gene match. Germline values: CDR1 SGHNT, CDR2 YYREEE (reference sequence). The CDR3 nucleotides read TGTGCCAGCAGCTTCGTGGGACAGGGCTTAGATACGCAGTATTTT. Protein product: CASSFVGQGLDTQYF.

This rearrangement joins TRBV10-3 to TRBJ1-5; the D gene is possibly TRBD1 (5 bases). V was cut by 2 bases and J by 3 bases, with 11 bases left in between. The germline CDR1 and CDR2 sequences are ENHRY and SYGVKD. This CDR3 contains 15 residues. CDR3 nucleotide sequence: TGTGCCATCAGTGAGGGGGGGTACGACAATCAGCCCCAGCATTTT. It specifies CAISEGGYDNQPQHF.

The chain employs TRBV7-8 and TRBJ1-3; D is possibly TRBD1 (5 bases). The CDR3 spans 19 residues. V was pared by 3 bases and J by 2 bases, with 23 bases between. From germline, CDR1 is SGHVS and CDR2 FQNEAQ. CDR3 nucleotide sequence: TGTGCCAGCAGCTTGGGTTCATCGAGGGGCGGGACCGCTGGAAACACCATATATTTT. It is translated as CASSLGSSRGGTAGNTIYF.

V and J are TRBV2 and TRBJ1-5, with D unresolved. Trimming took 7 bases from V and 6 from J, leaving 13 bases between them. From germline, CDR1 is SNHLY and CDR2 FYNNEI. CDR3 length: 13 amino acids. The CDR3 protein is CASTRALLQPQHF. CDR3 DNA: TGTGCCAGCACCCGGGCGTTGCTTCAGCCCCAGCATTTT.

The DNA for the CDR3 is TGTGCCAGCAGCTTCAGGGGTCGGGGCGAGACCCAGTACTTC. Its translation: CASSFRGRGETQYF. The chain recombines TRBV7-3 with TRBJ2-5, with a weak D call TRBD1 (6 bases). The ends were cut back, 3 bases at V and 5 bases at J, with 13 bases in the middle. The germline CDR1 and CDR2 sequences are SGHTA and FQGTGA. The CDR3 has 14 amino acids.

This chain uses TRBV5-1 with TRBJ2-2; D unclear. The V and J ends lost 6 bases and 0 bases respectively, with 9 bases between them. Germline assignment: CDR1 SGHRS and CDR2 YFSETQ. This CDR3 has 14 amino acids. DNA of the CDR3: TGCGCCAGCAAAGGTAACCCGAACACCGGGGAGCTGTTTTTT. Its protein is CASKGNPNTGELFF.

The chain employs TRBV6-5 and TRBJ2-7; D is possibly TRBD1 (6 bases). Trimming cost V 2 bases and J 3 bases, with 11 bases left between them. The CDR3 is 14 amino acids. Germline lookup yields CDR1 MNHEY and CDR2 SVGAGI. Here the CDR3 reads CASSYGRGYYEQYF. The DNA for the CDR3 is TGTGCCAGCAGTTACGGCAGGGGCTACTACGAGCAGTACTTC.

CDR3 loop: CSVVMGGPYNEQFF. In DNA form, the CDR3 reads TGCAGCGTTGTAATGGGGGGGCCCTACAATGAGCAGTTCTTC. The chain combines TRBV29-1 with TRBJ2-1; the D gene is possibly TRBD2 (7 bases). The CDR3 covers 14 residues. The germline CDR1 and CDR2 sequences are SQVTM and ANQGSEA. Deletions cut 4 bases from V and 2 bases from J, with 12 bases between.

V gene TRBV2 combines with J gene TRBJ1-1; perhaps TRBD1 as D (6 bases). The CDR3 extends over 13 amino acids. Germline CDR1 reads SNHLY; CDR2 reads FYNNEI. Trimming took off 11 bases at V and 0 bases at J, with 13 bases between the two ends. This CDR3 is CAGSGTLNTEAFF. CDR3 coding DNA: TGTGCCGGATCCGGGACACTGAACACTGAAGCTTTCTTT.

This chain's CDR3 is CASSNRGYTGELFF. CDR3 nucleotide sequence: TGTGCCAGCAGTAACAGGGGGTACACCGGGGAGCTGTTTTTT. The rearrangement joins TRBV11-3 to TRBJ2-2; 8 positions agree with TRBD1. Germline CDR1 is SGHNT and CDR2 is YENEEA. The CDR3 runs 14 residues. J lost 3 bases, V lost 6 bases, and 3 bases had no gene match.

The gene calls are TRBV9 and TRBJ1-3; D not certain. The ends were cut back, 4 bases at V and 4 bases at J, with 9 bases in the middle. CDR1 SGDLS and CDR2 YYNGEE come from the germline V gene. This CDR3 contains 13 residues. The CDR3 DNA is TGTGCCAGCAGCTTCCGGGCCGGAAACACCATATATTTT. Protein sequence: CASSFRAGNTIYF.

V and J are TRBV18 and TRBJ1-2, with 10 bases lining up with TRBD1. Germline V gene data show CDR1 as KGHSH and CDR2 as LQKENI. Unmatched junction bases numbered 5, after V lost 5 bases and J lost 8 bases. There are 13 residues in the CDR3. This chain's CDR3 is CASSGQGVEGYTF. The CDR3 DNA sequence: TGTGCCAGCTCAGGACAGGGGGTAGAAGGCTACACCTTC.

The chain links TRBV6-5 to TRBJ2-7, with 9 bases lining up with TRBD2. The V and J ends lost 4 bases and 2 bases, in that order; junction bases with no gene match: 3. Per the germline V gene, CDR1 is MNHEY and CDR2 is SVGAGI. The CDR3 spans 14 residues. The DNA for the CDR3 is TGTGCCAGCAGTTTAGCGGGAGCCCCCTACGAGCAGTACTTC. Encoded protein: CASSLAGAPYEQYF.

The chain employs TRBV7-2 and TRBJ1-1, with D hard to call. The CDR3 loop spans 14 amino acids. Trimming took off 5 bases at V and 3 bases at J, with 13 bases between the two ends. Per the germline V gene, CDR1 is SGHTA and CDR2 is FQGNSA. The CDR3 region is CASSRGYLDTEAFF. CDR3 in DNA: TGTGCCAGCAGCCGCGGCTATTTGGACACTGAAGCTTTCTTT.

The chain uses TRBV16 and TRBJ2-1; the D gene is possibly TRBD2 (7 bases). The germline gives CDR1 KGHSY, CDR2 FQNENV. The V gene lost 4 bases and the J gene lost 1 base, with 14 bases spanning the gap. The length of the CDR3 is 16 residues. CDR3 nucleotide sequence: TGTGCCAGCAGCCTCCGGGGGGCAGAATCCTACAATGAGCAGTTCTTC. Translated: CASSLRGAESYNEQFF.

The chain has TRBV7-2 and TRBJ1-6; D not certain. CDR3 size: 14 residues. CDR1 is SGHTA, CDR2 FQGNSA, per germline. V dropped 7 bases and J dropped 7 bases, with 14 bases sitting between them. Here the CDR3 reads CASTLFVGNSPLHF. The CDR3 bases are TGTGCCAGCACCCTGTTCGTCGGAAATTCACCCCTCCACTTT.

V and J are TRBV11-3 and TRBJ1-1; 8 bases are a match to TRBD1. Per germline, CDR1 SGHNT and CDR2 YENEEA. The CDR3 totals 15 residues. The V gene end was trimmed by 4 bases and the J gene end by 2 bases; junction bases not matched to a gene: 6. The CDR3 region is CASSSGTGVNTEAFF. CDR3 in DNA: TGTGCCAGCAGCTCCGGGACAGGCGTTAACACTGAAGCTTTCTTT.

A word on this clone: Other DNA sequences in this sample translate to the same CDR3. The rearrangement uses TRBV5-1 and TRBJ1-1; 7 bases map to TRBD1. Germline lookup yields CDR1 SGHRS and CDR2 YFSETQ. The CDR3 totals 13 residues. The V segment lost 2 bases and the J segment 5 bases; nucleotides outside the gene matches: 3. The DNA of the CDR3 is TGCGCCAGCAGCTTACAGGGGTCTACTGAAGCTTTCTTT. Translated, it gives CASSLQGSTEAFF.

This chain connects TRBV12-3 or TRBV12-4 to TRBJ2-7; D gene ambiguous. The V end lost 2 bases, the J end lost 4 bases, and 6 bases lay between the germline ends. The CDR3 has 12 amino acids. The CDR3 DNA is TGTGCCAGCAGTTTAATGGGTTACGAGCAGTACTTC. Translated: CASSLMGYEQYF.

The chain uses TRBV28 and TRBJ1-5; TRBD1 might be the D (6 bases). Deletions cut 0 bases from V and 2 bases from J, with 14 bases between. CDR1 is MDHEN and CDR2 is SYDVKM in the germline V gene. CDR3 size: 17 residues. The CDR3 DNA sequence: TGTGCCAGCAGTTTATGGGGGGGGGCATTGGGCAATCAGCCCCAGCATTTT. This translates into CASSLWGGALGNQPQHF.

The chain has TRBV14 and TRBJ1-1, with D possibly matching TRBD1 (6 bases). Trimming took 5 bases from V and 4 from J, leaving 11 bases between them. This CDR3 spans 13 amino acids. The germline CDR1 and CDR2 sequences are SGHDN and FVKESK. This chain's CDR3 is CASSLPGATEAFF. CDR3 bases: TGTGCCAGCAGCTTACCAGGGGCCACTGAAGCTTTCTTT.

The chain uses TRBV9 and TRBJ1-1, with 7 positions matching TRBD1. This CDR3 contains 12 residues. CDR1 and CDR2 from the germline V gene are SGDLS and YYNGEE. V shed 0 bases and J 9 bases; nucleotides not matched to a gene: 2. The CDR3 spells CASSVGDSQAFF. The CDR3 DNA is TGTGCCAGCAGCGTAGGGGACAGTCAAGCTTTCTTT.

V is TRBV2 and J is TRBJ1-2; tentative D call: TRBD1 (6 bases). V was pared by 4 bases and J by 3 bases, with 9 bases between. The CDR3 totals 13 residues. Germline values: CDR1 SNHLY, CDR2 FYNNEI. The CDR3 spells CASSGDTYYGYTF. CDR3 sequence (DNA): TGTGCCAGCAGTGGGGACACTTACTATGGCTACACCTTC. Complete variable domain (other parts from reference TRBV2 and TRBJ1-2): EPEVTQTPSHQVTQMGQEVILRCVPISNHLYFYWYRQILGQKVEFLVSFYNNEISEKSEIFDDQFSVERPDGSNFTLKIRSTKLEDSAMYFCASSGDTYYGYTFGSGTRLTVV.

The chain couples TRBV15 to TRBJ2-2; 7 nucleotides align to TRBD1. CDR1 and CDR2 from the germline V gene are LNHNV and YYDKDF (reference sequence). The CDR3 has 14 residues. V lost 9 bases, J lost 4 bases, and 8 bases stayed unmatched. Here the CDR3 reads CATRAGDSTGELFF. The DNA of the CDR3 is TGTGCCACAAGGGCAGGGGACAGCACCGGGGAGCTGTTTTTT.

The chain is built from TRBV24-1 and TRBJ2-7, with D maybe TRBD1 (5 bases). Germline V CDR1 and CDR2: KGHDR, SFDVKD. The CDR3 extends over 16 amino acids. Trimming removed 9 bases from V and 0 bases from J, with 20 bases in between. The DNA of the CDR3 is TGTGCCACCCTCGTTTCGGGCAGAGACAGCTCCTACGAGCAGTACTTC. As protein: CATLVSGRDSSYEQYF.

The rearrangement links TRBV7-9 to TRBJ2-5, with 7 bases that match TRBD1. Trimming at V came to 5 bases and at J to 5 bases, leaving 8 bases not matched to a gene. The CDR3 spans 14 residues. From germline, CDR1 is SEHNR and CDR2 FQNEAQ (reference sequence). The CDR3 sequence: CASSITGAVETQYF. In DNA, the CDR3 is TGTGCCAGCAGCATAACAGGGGCGGTGGAGACCCAGTACTTC.

The V gene is TRBV30, the J gene TRBJ1-6; 7 bases are shared with TRBD1. V dropped 8 bases and J dropped 7; count of bases not matched to a gene: 5. This CDR3 is 12 amino acids long. Looked up from germline, CDR1 is GTSNPN and CDR2 is SVGIG (reference sequence). The CDR3 bases are TGTGCCCGGGACAGCCGCAATTCACCCCTCCACTTT. This encodes CARDSRNSPLHF.